This TCR beta chain was obtained from a study of shared clonotypes between healthy human individuals. V lost 0 bases and J lost 4, with 15 bases in between. The CDR3 covers 16 residues. The germline CDR1 and CDR2 sequences are SGHDT and YYEEEE. This clone came up once. At deep level, the assay was performed. In the original analysis: In the immunoSEQ data, sequences were junction-only and lacked quality scores, so filtering differed. Generated by immunoSEQ multiplex PCR, the TCRdb table keeps only in-frame clones and is missing some. For V, J and clone size, that table is used; D and trimming come from the DNA. Of 2 million to 2.5 million clones listed, over 85% are singletons.

Sequences were obtained from naive CD4+ T cells from PBMCs. Subset specified: CD45RA+ positively selected. The rearrangement links TRBV5-6 to TRBJ2-3; TRBD2 is a possible D gene (5 bases). The receptor comes from a man between 18 and 35 years old in good health. Some clones in this sample may be carry-over from other donors' samples. CDR3 sequence (DNA): TGTGCCAGCAGCTTGGAGGTAGGGCTAGCATCAGATACGCAGTATTTT. Translating gives CASSLEVGLASDTQYF.